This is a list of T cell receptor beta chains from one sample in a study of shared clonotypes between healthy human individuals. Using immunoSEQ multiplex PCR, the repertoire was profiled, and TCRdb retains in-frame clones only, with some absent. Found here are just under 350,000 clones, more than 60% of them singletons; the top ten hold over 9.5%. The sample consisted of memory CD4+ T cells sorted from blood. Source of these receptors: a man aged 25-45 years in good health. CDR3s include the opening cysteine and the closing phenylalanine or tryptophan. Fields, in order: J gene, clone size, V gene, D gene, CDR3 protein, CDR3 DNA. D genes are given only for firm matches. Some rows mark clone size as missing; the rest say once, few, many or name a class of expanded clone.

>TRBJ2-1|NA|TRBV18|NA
CASSPPGGYNEQFF
TGTGCCAGCTCACCACCGGGGGGCTACAATGAGCAGTTCTTC
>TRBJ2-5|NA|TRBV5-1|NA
CASSRPGTQETQYF
TGCGCCAGCAGCCGTCCGGGCACGCAAGAGACCCAGTACTTC
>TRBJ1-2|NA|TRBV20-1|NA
CSARGGYGYTF
TGCAGTGCTAGGGGGGGATATGGCTACACCTTC
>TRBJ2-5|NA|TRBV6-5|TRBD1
CASQRGQGGETQYF
TGTGCCAGCCAAAGAGGACAGGGGGGGGAGACCCAGTACTTC
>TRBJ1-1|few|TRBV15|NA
CATTEWGQNTEAFF
TGTGCCACCACCGAGTGGGGTCAGAACACTGAAGCTTTCTTT
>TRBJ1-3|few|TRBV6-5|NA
CASSYSAGASGNTIYF
TGTGCCAGCAGTTACTCGGCGGGAGCTTCTGGAAACACCATATATTTT
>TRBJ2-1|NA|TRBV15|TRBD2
CATSRGGTRINEQFF
TGTGCCACCAGCAGAGGTGGGACTAGAATCAATGAGCAGTTCTTC
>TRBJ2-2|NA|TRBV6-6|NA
CASSEGRGNTGELFF
TGTGCCAGCAGCGAGGGGCGGGGAAACACCGGGGAGCTGTTTTTT
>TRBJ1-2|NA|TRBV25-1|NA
CASSGGSGYTF
TGTGCCAGCAGTGGGGGGAGTGGCTACACCTTC
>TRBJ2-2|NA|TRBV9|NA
CASSVRGGNTGELFF
TGTGCCAGCAGCGTGAGAGGCGGGAACACCGGGGAGCTGTTTTTT
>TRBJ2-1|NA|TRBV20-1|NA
CSASNNEQFF
TGCAGTGCTAGTAACAATGAGCAGTTCTTC
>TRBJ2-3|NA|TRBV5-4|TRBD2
CASLAGGPSGTDTQYF
TGTGCCAGCTTAGCGGGAGGGCCCTCTGGCACAGATACGCAGTATTTT
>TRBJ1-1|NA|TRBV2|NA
CASSEVGFETEAFF
TGTGCCAGCAGTGAAGTGGGATTTGAAACTGAAGCTTTCTTT
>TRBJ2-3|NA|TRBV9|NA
CASTRTMSNTQYF
TGTGCCAGCACCCGGACTATGTCGAATACGCAGTATTTT
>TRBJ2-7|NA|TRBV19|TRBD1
CASSIGGQGATYEQYF
TGTGCCAGTAGTATAGGGGGACAGGGGGCGACCTACGAGCAGTACTTC
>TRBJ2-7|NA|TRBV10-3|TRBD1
CAISAGQGAYEQYF
TGTGCCATCAGTGCAGGACAGGGTGCCTACGAGCAGTACTTC
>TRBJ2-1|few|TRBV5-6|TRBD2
CASSPPGLAGGMAYNEQFF
TGTGCCAGCAGCCCCCCGGGACTAGCGGGAGGAATGGCCTACAATGAGCAGTTCTTC
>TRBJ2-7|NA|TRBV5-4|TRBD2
CASSLKLAGAEQYF
TGTGCCAGCAGCTTGAAACTAGCGGGAGCCGAGCAGTACTTC
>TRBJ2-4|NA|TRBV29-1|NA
CSVVTGRSLAKNIQYF
TGCAGCGTTGTAACAGGGCGGTCACTAGCCAAAAACATTCAGTACTTC
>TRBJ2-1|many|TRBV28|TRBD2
CASSPSGRPTYNEQFF
TGTGCCAGCAGCCCTAGCGGGAGGCCTACCTACAATGAGCAGTTCTTC
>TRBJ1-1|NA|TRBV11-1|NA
CASSLGRTVNTEAFF
TGTGCCAGCAGCTTAGGTAGGACGGTGAACACTGAAGCTTTCTTT
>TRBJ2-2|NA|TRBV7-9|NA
CGGQTFTGELFF
TGTGGCGGTCAGACCTTCACCGGGGAGCTGTTTTTT
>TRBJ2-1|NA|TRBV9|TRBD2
CASSVSTSGYNEQFF
TGTGCCAGCAGCGTATCAACTAGCGGCTACAATGAGCAGTTCTTC
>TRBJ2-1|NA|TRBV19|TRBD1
CASSSRRTGGGYNEQFF
TGTGCCAGTAGTTCCCGCAGGACAGGCGGAGGTTACAATGAGCAGTTCTTC
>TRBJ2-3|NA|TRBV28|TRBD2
CATGTSGRLSTDTQYF
TGTGCCACCGGGACTAGCGGAAGACTTAGCACAGATACGCAGTATTTT
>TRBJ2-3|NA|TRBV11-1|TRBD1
CASSLDRNTDTQYF
TGTGCCAGCAGCCTGGACAGGAACACAGATACGCAGTATTTT
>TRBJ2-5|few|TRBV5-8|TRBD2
CASSPGLAGGGQETQYF
TGTGCCAGCAGCCCGGGACTAGCGGGAGGCGGGCAAGAGACCCAGTACTTC
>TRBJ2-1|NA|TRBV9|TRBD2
CASSVTPVLAGGLDEQFF
TGTGCCAGCAGCGTAACCCCTGTACTAGCGGGAGGTCTCGATGAGCAGTTCTTC
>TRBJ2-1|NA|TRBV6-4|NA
CASTCEGDSSYNEQFF
TGTGCCAGCACCTGCGAAGGGGATAGCTCCTACAATGAGCAGTTCTTC
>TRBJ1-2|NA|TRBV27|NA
CASSSNRNYGYTF
TGTGCCAGCAGTTCAAACAGGAACTATGGCTACACCTTC
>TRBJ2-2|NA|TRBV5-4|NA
CASSAVGSNAGELFF
TGTGCCAGCAGCGCGGTAGGGTCGAACGCCGGGGAGCTGTTTTTT
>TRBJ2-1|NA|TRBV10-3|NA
CAIASLPNEQFF
TGTGCCATCGCGTCGCTCCCCAATGAGCAGTTCTTC
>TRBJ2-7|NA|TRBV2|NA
CASSEGYEQYF
TGTGCCAGCAGTGAAGGATACGAGCAGTACTTC
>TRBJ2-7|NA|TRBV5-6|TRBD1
CASSLVSGTGNYEQYF
TGTGCCAGCAGCTTGGTTTCTGGGACAGGGAACTACGAGCAGTACTTC
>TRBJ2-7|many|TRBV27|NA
CASSLTGYEQYF
TGTGCCAGCAGCTTAACGGGGTACGAGCAGTACTTC
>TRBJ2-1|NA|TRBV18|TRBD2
CASSPQALAGGIPNEQFF
TGTGCCAGCTCACCACAGGCTTTAGCGGGAGGGATCCCCAATGAGCAGTTCTTC
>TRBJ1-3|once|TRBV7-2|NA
CASSVDPDAGNTIYF
TGTGCCAGCAGCGTGGATCCCGATGCTGGAAACACCATATATTTT
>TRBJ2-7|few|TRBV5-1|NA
CASSLGVSYEQYF
TGCGCCAGCAGCTTAGGGGTCTCCTACGAGCAGTACTTC
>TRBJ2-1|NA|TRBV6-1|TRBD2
CATPPGLAGNEQFF
TGTGCCACCCCGCCGGGACTAGCGGGGAATGAGCAGTTCTTC
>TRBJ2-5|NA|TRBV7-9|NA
CASSPGVQGGQTQYF
TGTGCCAGCAGCCCGGGGGTACAGGGAGGGCAGACCCAGTACTTC
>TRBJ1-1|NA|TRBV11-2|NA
CASSNLTWNTEAFF
TGTGCCAGCAGTAATTTAACCTGGAACACTGAAGCTTTCTTT
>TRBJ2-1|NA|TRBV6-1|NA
CASSFSVSSYNEQFF
TGTGCCAGCAGTTTTAGCGTTAGCTCCTACAATGAGCAGTTCTTC
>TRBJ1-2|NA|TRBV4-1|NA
CASSHPLGDPRYGYTF
TGCGCCAGCAGCCATCCTTTGGGGGATCCACGCTATGGCTACACCTTC
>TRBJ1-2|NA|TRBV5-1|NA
CASGGGSNYGYTF
TGCGCCAGTGGCGGGGGTTCGAACTATGGCTACACCTTC
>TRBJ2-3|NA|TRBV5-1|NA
CASSLVLDTQYF
TGCGCCAGCAGCTTGGTTTTAGATACGCAGTATTTT
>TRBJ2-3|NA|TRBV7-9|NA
CASAPVARATDTQYF
TGTGCCAGCGCTCCTGTGGCCCGCGCCACAGATACGCAGTATTTT
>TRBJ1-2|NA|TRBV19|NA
CASSAPTRLGYGYTF
TGTGCCAGTAGTGCCCCTACAAGACTTGGCTATGGCTACACCTTC
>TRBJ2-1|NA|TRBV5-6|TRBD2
CASSSGWRGGNEQFF
TGTGCCAGCAGCTCCGGTTGGCGGGGGGGCAATGAGCAGTTCTTC
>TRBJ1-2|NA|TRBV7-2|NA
CASSPARNYGYTF
TGTGCCAGCAGCCCAGCCCGCAACTATGGCTACACCTTC
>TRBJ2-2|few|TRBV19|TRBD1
CASSGTVNTGELFF
TGTGCCAGTAGTGGGACAGTCAACACCGGGGAGCTGTTTTTT